The subject of this entry is one TCR beta chain. What this receptor recognizes is not known. No base quality information exists; no much larger clone differs at one position. The record originates from a study of T cell responses to AZD1222 COVID-19 vaccine (dated by TCRdb to about 2021). About the study as a whole: AZD1222 recipients given second doses at about 4 weeks or at about 12 weeks were pooled, since spike-specific TCR depth and breadth were not found to differ between the two schedules. A total of just over 230 trial participants underwent TCR sequencing, of whom under 220 had received two doses of AZD1222 and around 26 had received two doses of the MenACWY control vaccine. Trial participants were enrolled by age into subgroups of 18-55, 56-69 and 70-plus years, and 148, 28 and 57 TCR-sequenced participants, respectively, were included in these subgroups. Paper-wide results and their limitations: Conclusions about previously exposed vaccinees are limited, since just six AZD1222 recipients were seropositive for SARS-CoV-2 at baseline. Participants were mostly white British, with more females than males. The authors suggested clonal diversity may have been underestimated. Reportedly, almost half of the unique spike-specific TCRs recognized epitopes lying outside the regions that are mutated in the B.1.351 and B.1.1.7 variants. A significant rise in spike-specific TCR breadth and depth was observed after two AZD1222 doses relative to day 0 and relative to MenACWY recipients. In the small 56-69-year group, the increase in depth fell short of significance, most likely because of low power. Because no day 14 peak-response samples were available, repertoires were characterized only after the peak T cell response. Vaccine-associated CD4 TCRs spanned the whole spike protein, with dominant responses in regions 160-218 and 743-854.

The CDR3 goes from the cysteine to the phenylalanine over 13 residues. The read is trimmed to its CDR3 DNA, 39 bases read in frame from base 1. From the germline V gene, CDR1 is SGHTA and CDR2 is FQGNSA. V loses 4 bases of germline sequence and J loses 6 bases, and the interval between the two ends is 13 bases. According to the study, the label for this sample's time point signals: baseline before first vaccination. The vaccinee samples were drawn from two UK trials, COV001 and COV002, one of which was a single-blind randomized controlled phase 2/3 trial testing AZD1222 (ChAdOx1 nCoV-19) in healthy adults. Trial participant PBMC samples were collected at day 0 and day 28 after the second dose for TCRbeta chain sequencing. The CDR3 regions of human TCRbeta chains were analyzed by immunosequencing. Turning to the authors' computational methods: TCRs in the repertoires were matched against a reference library of SARS-CoV-2-specific TCRs that had been generated with the MIRA antigen-specificity platform. Breadth was defined as the fraction of unique TCRs that were SARS-CoV-2-associated, and depth was defined as the fraction of total T cells that were SARS-CoV-2-associated. Each spike-specific TCR was assigned to its reactive spike region and to a CD4 or CD8 class using the MIRA data. Log10-transformed breadth and depth values were compared by one-way ANOVA with Sidak's multiple comparisons tests. In TCRdb, the immuneACCESS table is reduced to in-frame sequences with V and J assigned. These tables do not hold every clone; where another copy was compared, an unresolved V gene accounts for under half, and the others remain unexplained. V and J calls and clone size follow that table, whereas D and trimming were derived from the DNA. A total of 110,000 to 150,000 clones appear in this sample, roughly 90% of them only once. The ten biggest clones cover approximately 1.5% of the sample.

The sequence came from an adult in good health. The source material was peripheral blood, sampled on day 0 of AZD1222 vaccination. The sequence is built from TRBV7-2 and TRBJ2-7; a tentative D match to TRBD2 spans 5 bases. CDR3 sequence: CASSWGVGGEQYF. The DNA reads as follows: TGTGCCAGCAGCTGGGGAGTAGGCGGCGAGCAGTACTTC.